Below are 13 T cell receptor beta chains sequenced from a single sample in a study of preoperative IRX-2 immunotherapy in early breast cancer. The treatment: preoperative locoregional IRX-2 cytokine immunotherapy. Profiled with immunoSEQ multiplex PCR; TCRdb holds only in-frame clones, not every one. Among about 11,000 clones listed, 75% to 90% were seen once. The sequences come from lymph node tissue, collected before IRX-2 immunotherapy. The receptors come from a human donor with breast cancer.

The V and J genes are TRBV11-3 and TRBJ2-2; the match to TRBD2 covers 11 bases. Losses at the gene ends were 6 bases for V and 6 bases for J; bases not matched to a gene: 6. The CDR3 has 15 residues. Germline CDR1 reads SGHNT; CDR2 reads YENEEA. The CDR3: CASRGLAVTSGELFF. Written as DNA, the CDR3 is TGTGCCAGCAGGGGACTAGCGGTAACCTCCGGGGAGCTGTTTTTT.

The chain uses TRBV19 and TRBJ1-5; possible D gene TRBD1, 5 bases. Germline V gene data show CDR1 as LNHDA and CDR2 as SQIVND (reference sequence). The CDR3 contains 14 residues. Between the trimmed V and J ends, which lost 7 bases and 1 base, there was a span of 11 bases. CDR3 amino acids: CASNPGRSNQPQHF. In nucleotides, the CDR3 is TGTGCCAGTAATCCGGGACGGAGCAATCAGCCCCAGCATTTT.

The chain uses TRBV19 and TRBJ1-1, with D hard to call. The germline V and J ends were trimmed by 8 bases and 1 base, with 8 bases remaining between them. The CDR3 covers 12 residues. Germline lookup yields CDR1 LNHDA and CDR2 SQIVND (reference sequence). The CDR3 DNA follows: TGTGCCAGTGGGAACTGGAACACTGAAGCTTTCTTT. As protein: CASGNWNTEAFF.

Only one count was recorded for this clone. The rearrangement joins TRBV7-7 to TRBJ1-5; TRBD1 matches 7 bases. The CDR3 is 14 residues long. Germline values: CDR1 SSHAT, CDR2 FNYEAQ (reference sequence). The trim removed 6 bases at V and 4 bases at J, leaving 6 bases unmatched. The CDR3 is CASSLSGGNQPQHF. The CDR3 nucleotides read TGTGCCAGCAGTTTATCAGGGGGAAATCAGCCCCAGCATTTT.

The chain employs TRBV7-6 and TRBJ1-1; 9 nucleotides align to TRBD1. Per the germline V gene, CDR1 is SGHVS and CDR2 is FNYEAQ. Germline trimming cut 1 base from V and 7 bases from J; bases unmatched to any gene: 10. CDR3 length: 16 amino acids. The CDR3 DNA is TGTGCCAGCAGCTTAGGTGGAAGGACAGGGGTAGGTGAAGCTTTCTTT. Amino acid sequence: CASSLGGRTGVGEAFF.

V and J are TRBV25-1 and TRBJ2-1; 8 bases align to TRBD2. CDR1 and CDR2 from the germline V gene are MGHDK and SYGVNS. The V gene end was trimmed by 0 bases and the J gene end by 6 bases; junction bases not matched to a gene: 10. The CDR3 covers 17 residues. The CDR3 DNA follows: TGTGCCAGCAGTGAATATAAGGTGGTCGGGAGGGGCAATGAGCAGTTCTTC. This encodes CASSEYKVVGRGNEQFF. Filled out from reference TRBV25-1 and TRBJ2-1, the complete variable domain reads EADIYQTPRYLVIGTGKKITLECSQTMGHDKMYWYQQDPGMELHLIHYSYGVNSTEKGDLSSESTVSRIRTEHFPLTLESARPSHTSQYLCASSEYKVVGRGNEQFFGPGTRLTVL.

The CDR3 nucleotides read TGCGCCAGCAGCTTGGAACCGGGACCATGGGGACTGTTTTTT. It translates to CASSLEPGPWGLFF. V and J are TRBV5-1 and TRBJ1-4; a weak D match, TRBD1 (5 bases). Trimming pared 0 bases from V and 13 bases from J, leaving 16 bases between. Germline loops: CDR1 SGHRS, CDR2 YFSETQ. The CDR3 is made up of 14 amino acids.

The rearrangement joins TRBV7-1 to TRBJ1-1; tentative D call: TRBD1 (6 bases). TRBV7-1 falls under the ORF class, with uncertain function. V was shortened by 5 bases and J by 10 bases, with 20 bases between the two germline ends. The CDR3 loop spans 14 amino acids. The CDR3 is CASSPFDRPLTAFF. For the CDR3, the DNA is TGTGCCAGCAGCCCCTTCGACAGGCCCTTAACAGCTTTCTTT.

The CDR3 nucleotides read TGTGCCGGCCACCTAGCGGCTACTTCCTCTGGGGCCAACGTCCTGACTTTC. Translated, it gives CAGHLAATSSGANVLTF. This sequence joins TRBV6-8 and TRBJ2-6; TRBD2 aligns across 7 bases. The V and J ends lost 11 bases and 0 bases, in that order; junction bases with no gene match: 13. Per germline, CDR1 MNHGY and CDR2 SAAAGT. The CDR3 is 17 residues long.

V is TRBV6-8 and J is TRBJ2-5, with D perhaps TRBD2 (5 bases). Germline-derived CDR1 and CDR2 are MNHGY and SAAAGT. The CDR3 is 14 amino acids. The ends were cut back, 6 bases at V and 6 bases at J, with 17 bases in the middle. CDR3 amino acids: CASSPVASLKTQYF. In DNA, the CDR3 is TGTGCCAGCAGCCCAGTAGCGAGTCTTAAGACCCAGTACTTC.

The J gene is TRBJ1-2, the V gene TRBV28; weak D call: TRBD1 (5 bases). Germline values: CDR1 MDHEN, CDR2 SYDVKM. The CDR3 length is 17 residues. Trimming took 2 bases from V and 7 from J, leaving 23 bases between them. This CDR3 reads CASSLGGEGFTLSGYTF. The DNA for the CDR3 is TGTGCCAGCAGTTTAGGGGGGGAGGGGTTTACCTTAAGTGGCTACACCTTC.

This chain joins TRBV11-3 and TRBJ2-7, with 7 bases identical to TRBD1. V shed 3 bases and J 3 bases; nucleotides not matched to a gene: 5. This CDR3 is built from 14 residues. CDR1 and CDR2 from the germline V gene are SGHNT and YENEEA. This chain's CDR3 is CASSLKQGFYEQYF. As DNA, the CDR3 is TGTGCCAGCAGCTTGAAACAGGGGTTCTACGAGCAGTACTTC.

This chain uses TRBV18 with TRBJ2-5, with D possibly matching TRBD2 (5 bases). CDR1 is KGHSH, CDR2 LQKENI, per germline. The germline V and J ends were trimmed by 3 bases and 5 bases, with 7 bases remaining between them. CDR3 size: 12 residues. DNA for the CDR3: TGTGCCAGCTCACCGGGCGGGGAGACCCAGTACTTC. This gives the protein CASSPGGETQYF. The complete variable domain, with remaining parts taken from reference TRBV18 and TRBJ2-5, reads NAGVMQNPRHLVRRRGQEARLRCSPMKGHSHVYWYRQLPEEGLKFMVYLQKENIIDESGMPKERFSAEFPKEGPSILRIQQVVRGDSAAYFCASSPGGETQYFGPGTRLLVL.